One sample yielded the 20 T cell receptor beta chains listed below, sequenced in a study of shared clonotypes between healthy human individuals. Generated by immunoSEQ multiplex PCR, the TCRdb table keeps only in-frame clones and is missing some. There are around 1.4 million clones in the sample; around 98.5% occur only once, and over 0.3% lies in the top ten. Sequenced material: naive CD4+ T cells sorted from blood. The subset was: CD45RA+ positively selected. Receptors originate from a man aged 25 to 40 in good health.

This chain links TRBV18 with TRBJ2-3; 7 bases line up with TRBD2. V shed 6 bases, J shed 0 bases, and the junction held 9 bases outside the gene matches. Germline assignment: CDR1 KGHSH and CDR2 LQKENI. The CDR3 sequence is 16 residues long. In DNA form, the CDR3 reads TGTGCCAGCTCCCCCAAGCGGGGTGCTAGCACAGATACGCAGTATTTT. Amino acids: CASSPKRGASTDTQYF.

The chain uses TRBV13 and TRBJ2-7, with TRBD1 as a possible D gene (7 bases). Germline-derived CDR1 and CDR2 are PRHDT and FYEKMQ (reference sequence). The CDR3 covers 14 residues. V shed 5 bases and J shed 2 bases, with 13 bases lying between them. The CDR3 loop reads CASSLQGGTYEQYF. The CDR3 DNA reads TGTGCCAGCAGCCTCCAGGGGGGAACCTACGAGCAGTACTTC.

The rearrangement links TRBV7-8 to TRBJ2-5; TRBD2 matches at 13 bases. Germline loops: CDR1 SGHVS, CDR2 FQNEAQ. The junction had 3 bases not matched to a gene; V was cut back by 8 bases and J by 3 bases. This CDR3 spans 14 amino acids. CDR3 DNA: TGTGCCAGCGGTGGGACTAGCGGGAAAGAGACCCAGTACTTC. Protein product: CASGGTSGKETQYF. The variable domain in full, completed from reference TRBV7-8 and TRBJ2-5, reads GAGVSQSPRYKVAKRGQDVALRCDPISGHVSLFWYQQALGQGPEFLTYFQNEAQLDKSGLPSDRFFAERPEGSVSTLKIQRTQQEDSAVYLCASGGTSGKETQYFGPGTRLLVL.

Regarding this clone: The same CDR3 is also encoded by other DNA sequences in this sample. The V gene is TRBV5-1, the J gene TRBJ2-3; no firm D call. Trimming cost V 4 bases and J 3 bases, with 12 bases left between them. Germline CDR1 SGHRS, CDR2 YFSETQ. This CDR3 is 14 amino acids long. The chain's CDR3 is CASSPGPGTDTQYF. Written as DNA, the CDR3 is TGCGCCAGCAGCCCTGGACCCGGAACAGATACGCAGTATTTT.

In the case of this clone: The sample carries other DNA sequences with the same CDR3. This rearrangement joins TRBV6-1 to TRBJ1-1; no definite D call. Looked up from germline, CDR1 is MNHNS and CDR2 is SASEGT. Deletions cut 6 bases from V and 3 bases from J, with 11 bases between. This CDR3 comprises 13 residues. The CDR3 loop is CASRVTADTEAFF. The CDR3 DNA reads as TGTGCCAGCAGGGTTACAGCAGACACTGAAGCTTTCTTT.

V usage is TRBV25-1 and J usage is TRBJ2-3, with 9 bases lining up with TRBD1. This CDR3 is built from 15 residues. Germline V gene data show CDR1 as MGHDK and CDR2 as SYGVNS. Trimming took 4 bases from V and 5 from J; bases not matched to a gene: 7. CDR3 loop: CASSGAGQGRDTQYF. CDR3 DNA: TGTGCCAGCAGTGGGGCGGGACAGGGTAGAGATACGCAGTATTTT.

The chain couples TRBV6-5 to TRBJ1-2; 8 bases are shared with TRBD1. CDR3 size: 15 residues. The V gene end was trimmed by 6 bases and the J gene end by 3 bases; junction bases not matched to a gene: 9. The germline V gene has CDR1 MNHEY and CDR2 SVGAGI. For the CDR3, the DNA is TGTGCCAGCAGCCCCGACAGGGGATCCCACTATGGCTACACCTTC. It encodes CASSPDRGSHYGYTF.

The V gene is TRBV11-1, the J gene TRBJ2-1; 9 nucleotides match TRBD1. CDR1 is SGHAT, CDR2 FQDESV, per germline (reference sequence). This CDR3 has 15 amino acids. With V trimmed by 0 bases and J by 7 bases, 4 bases remained unmatched. Here the CDR3 DNA reads TGTGCCAGCAGCTTAGCGGGACAGGGTTTAAATGAGCAGTTCTTC. Its translation: CASSLAGQGLNEQFF.

The CDR3 DNA is TGTGCCACCAAAAGGAGGACGGCACAAAAACTGTTTTTT. It encodes CATKRRTAQKLFF. The chain carries TRBV6-6 and TRBJ1-4; D uncertain. V was clipped by 10 bases and J by 9 bases, with 18 bases between them. This CDR3 is built from 13 residues. Germline CDR1 MNHNY, CDR2 SVGAGI (reference sequence).

The gene calls are TRBV18 and TRBJ1-4; TRBD1 matches 7 bases. The CDR3 covers 16 residues. Trimming at V came to 3 bases and at J to 8 bases, leaving 12 bases not matched to a gene. Germline CDR1 is KGHSH and CDR2 is LQKENI. CDR3 sequence (DNA): TGTGCCAGCTCACCGGCGGAGGGGGCAGTGGGGGAAAAACTGTTTTTT. Protein: CASSPAEGAVGEKLFF.

The chain employs TRBV5-4 and TRBJ2-3; TRBD1 matches 8 bases. This CDR3 is 14 amino acids long. CDR1 is SGHNT and CDR2 is YYREEE in the germline V gene (reference sequence). The V and J ends lost 2 bases and 5 bases, in that order; junction bases with no gene match: 4. The CDR3 nucleotides read TGTGCCAGCAGCTTCAGACAGGGGAAAGATACGCAGTATTTT. Encoded protein: CASSFRQGKDTQYF.

In DNA, the CDR3 is TGTGCCAGCAGCTCAGACAACGCGAACACCGGGGAGCTGTTTTTT. Translation: CASSSDNANTGELFF. The chain joins TRBV5-4 to TRBJ2-2; D is undetermined. Germline CDR1 reads SGHNT; CDR2 reads YYREEE (reference sequence). The ends were cut back, 3 bases at V and 0 bases at J, with 9 bases in the middle. The CDR3 is 15 residues long.

The chain links TRBV18 to TRBJ2-7; possibly TRBD2 for D (6 bases). Germline V gene sequence: CDR1 KGHSH, CDR2 LQKENI. This CDR3 is built from 13 residues. The V end was cut by 3 bases, the J end by 5 bases, with 11 bases between. Here the CDR3 DNA reads TGTGCCAGCTCACCGGCGGGGTCGGACGAGCAGTACTTC. This encodes CASSPAGSDEQYF.

The V and J genes are TRBV4-3 and TRBJ2-3; 9 bases fit TRBD2. With V trimmed by 0 bases and J by 5 bases, 9 bases remained unmatched. The CDR3 length is 17 residues. The germline CDR1 and CDR2 sequences are LGHNA and YSLEER. CDR3 sequence (DNA): TGCGCCAGCAGCCAAGATCTGACAGCGGGAGGACAAGATACGCAGTATTTT. This encodes CASSQDLTAGGQDTQYF.

V and J are TRBV5-1 and TRBJ1-1; D unresolved. The CDR3 sequence is 12 residues long. CDR1 SGHRS and CDR2 YFSETQ come from the germline V gene. Trimming pared 0 bases from V and 7 bases from J, leaving 7 bases between. DNA for the CDR3: TGCGCCAGCAGCTTGGACGCGGATGAAGCTTTCTTT. Translating gives CASSLDADEAFF.

The CDR3 bases are TGTGCCTGGAAAAGGGGGACTGAAGCTTTCTTT. Amino acid sequence: CAWKRGTEAFF. This sequence joins TRBV30 and TRBJ1-1; D might be TRBD1 (6 bases). This CDR3 contains 11 residues. Trimming left V 4 bases short and J 5 bases short, with 8 bases between. CDR1 is GTSNPN and CDR2 is SVGIG in the germline V gene (reference sequence).

This rearrangement joins TRBV5-5 to TRBJ2-7; 11 nucleotides line up with TRBD2. This CDR3 comprises 15 residues. From germline, CDR1 is SGHKS and CDR2 YYEKEE (reference sequence). J gave up 2 bases and V 3 bases, and 4 bases lay outside the gene matches. In DNA form, the CDR3 reads TGTGCCAGCAGCTCCGGGACTAGCGGTACCTACGAGCAGTACTTC. Its protein is CASSSGTSGTYEQYF.

CDR3 amino acids: CASSYVGREQYF. The CDR3 DNA reads as TGTGCCAGCAGTTACGTAGGGCGAGAGCAGTACTTC. The chain uses TRBV6-5 and TRBJ2-7; D remains ambiguous. The germline V and J ends were trimmed by 2 bases and 7 bases, with 9 bases remaining between them. Per germline, CDR1 MNHEY and CDR2 SVGAGI. The CDR3 spans 12 residues.

Notes on this clone: This could be a read error, since a much larger clone is one nucleotide away. The chain joins TRBV10-1 to TRBJ2-3; D is ambiguous. CDR1 and CDR2 (germline): WNHNN, SYGVQD (reference sequence). V was pared by 5 bases and J by 2 bases, with 2 bases between. The CDR3 consists of 11 residues. CDR3: CASSFTDTQYF. In nucleotides, the CDR3 is TGCGCCAGCAGTTTCACAGATACGCAGTATTTT.

Note on this clone: The same CDR3 is also encoded by other DNA sequences in this sample. The chain has TRBV14 and TRBJ2-7; unclear D gene. V lost 1 base, J lost 4 bases, and 5 bases lay in between. This CDR3 is built from 12 residues. CDR1 is SGHDN, CDR2 FVKESK, per germline. The CDR3 DNA follows: TGTGCCAGCAGCCAAGTGGGGTACGAGCAGTACTTC. Translating it yields CASSQVGYEQYF.